Following are 19 T cell receptor beta chains from one sample sequenced in a study of shared clonotypes between healthy human individuals. Assay used: immunoSEQ multiplex PCR; TCRdb lists only in-frame clones, some missing. This sample carries a few million clones, roughly nine tenths of them seen once, and the ten largest clones take 0.13% to 0.15%. Source material: naive CD4+ T cells sorted from blood. Subset given: CD45RA+ positively selected. These receptor sequences come from a man aged 18 to 35 in good health.

The chain carries TRBV7-9 and TRBJ1-2, with D possibly being TRBD1 (6 bases). The CDR3 runs 11 residues. Deletions cut 5 bases from V and 8 bases from J, with 9 bases between. Germline V gene lookup returns CDR1 SEHNR and CDR2 FQNEAQ (reference sequence). CDR3 region: CASSRTEGYTF. Here the CDR3 DNA reads TGTGCCAGCAGCCGGACAGAAGGCTACACCTTC. Based on the CDR3 plus reference TRBV7-9 and TRBJ1-2, the full variable domain is DTGVSQNPRHKITKRGQNVTFRCDPISEHNRLYWYRQTLGQGPEFLTYFQNEAQLEKSRLLSDRFSAERPKGSFSTLEIQRTEQGDSAMYLCASSRTEGYTFGSGTRLTVV.

In nucleotides, the CDR3 is TGTGCCAGCAGCCCCTCCCGGGCAGAAAAAGGTGAAAAACTGTTTTTT. Residues: CASSPSRAEKGEKLFF. The chain has TRBV28 and TRBJ1-4; the D is unclear. The germline V gene encodes CDR1 MDHEN and CDR2 SYDVKM. This CDR3 has 16 residues. The V and J ends lost 6 bases and 7 bases respectively, with 21 bases between them.

The chain recombines TRBV9 with TRBJ2-3; 15 bases align to TRBD2. The CDR3 extends over 16 amino acids. The germline V gene has CDR1 SGDLS and CDR2 YYNGEE. After removal of 0 bases from V and 5 bases from J, the junction contained 1 base not matched to a gene. CDR3 in amino acids: CASSVGGLAGGDTQYF. For the CDR3, the DNA is TGTGCCAGCAGCGTAGGGGGACTAGCGGGAGGAGATACGCAGTATTTT.

This clone was seen only a few times. This chain connects TRBV28 to TRBJ1-4; D may be TRBD1 (6 bases). Per the germline V gene, CDR1 is MDHEN and CDR2 is SYDVKM. This CDR3 has 14 residues. V was shortened by 6 bases and J by 6 bases, with 14 bases between the two germline ends. The CDR3 DNA is TGTGCCAGCAGGGGAGCGGGGGGCTATGAAAAACTGTTTTTT. Translation: CASRGAGGYEKLFF.

This chain uses TRBV23-1 with TRBJ2-7; D not resolved. TRBV23-1 is filed as an ORF, its function uncertain. V shed 0 bases and J shed 3 bases, with 6 bases lying between them. The CDR3 runs to 13 residues. CDR3 in amino acids: CASSQSADYEQYF. CDR3 sequence (DNA): TGCGCCAGCAGTCAATCTGCGGACTACGAGCAGTACTTC.

About this clone itself: A much larger clonotype is one base distant, so this may be a read error. Other DNA sequences in the sample encode the same CDR3. The J gene is TRBJ1-5, the V gene TRBV18; D might be TRBD1 (6 bases). V dropped 3 bases and J dropped 4 bases, with 7 bases sitting between them. Germline values: CDR1 KGHSH, CDR2 LQKENI. The CDR3 has 13 residues. CDR3 sequence (DNA): TGTGCCAGCTCACCTGACAGGAATCAGCCCCAGCATTTT. It yields the protein CASSPDRNQPQHF.

CDR3 residues: CASRTGGTTNEKLFF. CDR3 DNA sequence: TGTGCCAGTAGGACCGGCGGGACCACTAATGAAAAACTGTTTTTT. The chain is built from TRBV19 and TRBJ1-4, with TRBD1 as a possible D gene (5 bases). Trimming removed 6 bases at V and 2 bases at J, with 13 bases between. This CDR3 has 15 residues. CDR1 is LNHDA, CDR2 SQIVND, per germline (reference sequence). Looking up the rest from reference TRBV19 and TRBJ1-4 gives the full variable domain: DGGITQSPKYLFRKEGQNVTLSCEQNLNHDAMYWYRQDPGQGLRLIYYSQIVNDFQKGDIAEGYSVSREKKESFPLTVTSAQKNPTAFYLCASRTGGTTNEKLFFGSGTQLSVL.

The V and J genes are TRBV2 and TRBJ1-2, with 7 nucleotides matching TRBD1. The V segment lost 8 bases and the J segment 8 bases; nucleotides outside the gene matches: 8. From germline, CDR1 is SNHLY and CDR2 FYNNEI. The CDR3 sequence is 12 residues long. The CDR3 nucleotides are TGTGCCAGCTGGGAGCAGGGGGGCGGCTACACCTTC. As protein: CASWEQGGGYTF.

V and J are TRBV5-1 and TRBJ2-7, with D perhaps TRBD1 (6 bases). Germline loops: CDR1 SGHRS, CDR2 YFSETQ. This CDR3 contains 15 residues. Trimming stripped 0 bases from V and 3 bases from J, with 13 bases between. This chain's CDR3 is CASSLEQGTLYEQYF. Written as DNA, the CDR3 is TGCGCCAGCAGCTTGGAACAGGGAACACTCTACGAGCAGTACTTC.

This rearrangement joins TRBV18 to TRBJ2-1; D may be TRBD1 (6 bases). Germline lookup yields CDR1 KGHSH and CDR2 LQKENI. V lost 0 bases and J lost 6, with 18 bases in between. The CDR3 consists of 17 residues. DNA for the CDR3: TGTGCCAGCTCACCACCGAATCTGTCGGGACATACCAATGAGCAGTTCTTC. It specifies CASSPPNLSGHTNEQFF.

The rearrangement uses TRBV7-2 and TRBJ2-5, with D uncertain. This CDR3 region has 13 residues. Trimming took 5 bases from V and 7 from J, leaving 14 bases between them. CDR1 is SGHTA, CDR2 FQGNSA, per germline. For the CDR3, the DNA is TGTGCCAGCAGCCCCCCCGGCTGGGGGACCCAGTACTTC. Its protein product is CASSPPGWGTQYF.

V gene TRBV7-9 combines with J gene TRBJ2-1; D might be TRBD1 (6 bases). From germline, CDR1 is SEHNR and CDR2 FQNEAQ (reference sequence). There are 15 residues in the CDR3. V shed 2 bases and J shed 4 bases, with 12 bases lying between them. The CDR3 region has the DNA TGTGCCAGCAGCTTATCCCAGGGGCTATACAATGAGCAGTTCTTC. Its protein product is CASSLSQGLYNEQFF.

The rearrangement uses TRBV18 and TRBJ2-7; D is undetermined. The CDR3 is made up of 14 amino acids. V lost 2 bases to trimming and J lost 0 bases, with 8 bases between them. Germline V gene lookup returns CDR1 KGHSH and CDR2 LQKENI. The CDR3 loop is CASSPLGLSYEQYF. CDR3 in DNA: TGTGCCAGCTCACCATTGGGCCTCTCCTACGAGCAGTACTTC.

This chain joins TRBV5-6 and TRBJ2-2, with 8 positions matching TRBD1. CDR1 is SGHDT, CDR2 YYEEEE, per germline. The CDR3 consists of 14 residues. The junction had 4 bases not matched to a gene; V was cut back by 3 bases and J by 6 bases. DNA of the CDR3: TGTGCCAGCAGCTCGGGGACAGGTTCCGGGGAGCTGTTTTTT. This gives the protein CASSSGTGSGELFF.

The chain carries TRBV10-3 and TRBJ2-3; D is possibly TRBD1 or TRBD2 (5 bases each). Trimming took 7 bases from V and 5 from J, leaving 25 bases between them. This CDR3 has 17 residues. Looked up from germline, CDR1 is ENHRY and CDR2 is SYGVKD. CDR3 sequence: CAINTPGPRSGIDTQYF. For the CDR3, the DNA is TGTGCCATCAACACGCCGGGACCCCGATCGGGGATAGATACGCAGTATTTT.

This chain joins TRBV7-9 and TRBJ2-7; tentatively, D is TRBD1 (6 bases). Trimming removed 5 bases at V and 0 bases at J, with 11 bases between. CDR1 and CDR2 (germline): SEHNR, FQNEAQ (reference sequence). This CDR3 is built from 14 residues. The CDR3 nucleotides are TGTGCCAGCAGCCATACAGGGCTCTCCTACGAGCAGTACTTC. The encoded protein is CASSHTGLSYEQYF.

V usage is TRBV10-3 and J usage is TRBJ2-2; maybe TRBD2 (5 bases). The germline V gene has CDR1 ENHRY and CDR2 SYGVKD. Trimming shortened V by 6 bases and J by 1 base, and 9 bases separated the two germline ends. The length of the CDR3 is 14 residues. This CDR3 reads CAISLGVNTGELFF. The CDR3 DNA sequence: TGTGCCATCAGCCTCGGGGTGAACACCGGGGAGCTGTTTTTT.

This chain links TRBV7-9 with TRBJ2-3, with 7 bases aligning to TRBD2. Trimming cost V 6 bases and J 1 base; bases outside gene matches: 19. From germline, CDR1 is SEHNR and CDR2 FQNEAQ (reference sequence). The CDR3 totals 19 residues. The CDR3 region is CASSPRLSTSSGGTDTQYF. The CDR3 region has the DNA TGTGCCAGCAGTCCTAGGCTCTCCACTTCTAGCGGAGGCACAGATACGCAGTATTTT. The variable domain in full, completed from reference TRBV7-9 and TRBJ2-3, reads DTGVSQNPRHKITKRGQNVTFRCDPISEHNRLYWYRQTLGQGPEFLTYFQNEAQLEKSRLLSDRFSAERPKGSFSTLEIQRTEQGDSAMYLCASSPRLSTSSGGTDTQYFGPGTRLTVL.

This sequence joins TRBV4-3 and TRBJ1-4; 8 bases match TRBD1. CDR3 length: 16 amino acids. Germline V gives CDR1 LGHNA, CDR2 YSLEER. Trimming took 1 base from V and 4 from J; bases not matched to a gene: 5. The CDR3 DNA reads TGCGCCAGCAGCCAAGCTAGAACAGGGGGTAATGAAAAACTGTTTTTT. This encodes CASSQARTGGNEKLFF.